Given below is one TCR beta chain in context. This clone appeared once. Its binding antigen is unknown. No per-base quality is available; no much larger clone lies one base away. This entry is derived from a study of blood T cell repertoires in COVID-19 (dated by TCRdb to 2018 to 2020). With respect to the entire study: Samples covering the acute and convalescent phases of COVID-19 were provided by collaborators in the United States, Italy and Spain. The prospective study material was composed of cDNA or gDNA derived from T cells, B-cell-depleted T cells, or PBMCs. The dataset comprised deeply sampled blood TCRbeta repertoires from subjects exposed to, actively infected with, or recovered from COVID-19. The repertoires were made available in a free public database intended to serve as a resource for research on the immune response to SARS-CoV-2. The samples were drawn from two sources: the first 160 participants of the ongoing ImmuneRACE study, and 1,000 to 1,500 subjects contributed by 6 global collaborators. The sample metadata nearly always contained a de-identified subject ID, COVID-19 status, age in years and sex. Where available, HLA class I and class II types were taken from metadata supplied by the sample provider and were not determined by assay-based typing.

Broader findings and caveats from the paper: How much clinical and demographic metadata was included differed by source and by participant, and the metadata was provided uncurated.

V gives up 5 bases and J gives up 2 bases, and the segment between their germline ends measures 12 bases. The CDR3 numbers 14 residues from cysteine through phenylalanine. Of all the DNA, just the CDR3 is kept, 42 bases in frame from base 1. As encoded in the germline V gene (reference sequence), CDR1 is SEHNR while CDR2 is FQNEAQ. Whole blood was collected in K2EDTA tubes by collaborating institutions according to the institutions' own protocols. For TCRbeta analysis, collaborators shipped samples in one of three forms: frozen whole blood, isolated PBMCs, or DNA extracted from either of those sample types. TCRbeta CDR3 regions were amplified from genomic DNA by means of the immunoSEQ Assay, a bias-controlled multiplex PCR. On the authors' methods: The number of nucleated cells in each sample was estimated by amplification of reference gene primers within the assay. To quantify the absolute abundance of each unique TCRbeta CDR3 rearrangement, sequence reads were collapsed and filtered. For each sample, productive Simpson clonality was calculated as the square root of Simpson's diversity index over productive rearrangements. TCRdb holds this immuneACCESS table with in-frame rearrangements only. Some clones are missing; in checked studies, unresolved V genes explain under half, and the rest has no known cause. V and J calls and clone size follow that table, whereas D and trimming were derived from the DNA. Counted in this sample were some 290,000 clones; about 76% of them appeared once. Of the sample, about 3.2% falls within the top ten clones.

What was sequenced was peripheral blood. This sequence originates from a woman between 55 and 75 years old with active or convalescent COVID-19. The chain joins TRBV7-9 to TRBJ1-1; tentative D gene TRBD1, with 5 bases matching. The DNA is TGTGCCAGCAGCCCTAATGGACACAACACTGAAGCTTTCTTT. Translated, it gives CASSPNGHNTEAFF.